This T cell receptor beta chain was found in a study of T cells in Graves' hyperthyroidism and ophthalmopathy. RNA transcripts provided the source from which TCR beta CDR3 regions were amplified. HTBI primers drove first-round RT-PCR of the TCR CDR3. TCRdb used MiXCR to reprocess the multiplex PCR reads, holding one entry per CDR3 protein. The table lists approximately 400,000 distinct CDR3 sequences, 19% of them singletons. The study defined stable Graves' hyperthyroidism as no ophthalmopathy progression within 18 months. Isolation of PBMCs was performed on about 10 ml fresh peripheral blood. This CDR3 contains 14 residues. From germline, CDR1 is SEHNR and CDR2 FQNEAQ (reference sequence). J lost 5 bases, V lost 5 bases, and 9 bases had no gene match.

Sequencing input: blood. This clonotype was sampled from a woman aged 18-35 years with Graves' hyperthyroidism. This sequence joins TRBV7-9 and TRBJ2-7, with 7 nucleotides matching TRBD1. CDR3 amino acids: CASSPTDRADEQYF. The CDR3 DNA is TGTGCCAGCAGCCCAACCGACAGGGCGGACGAGCAGTACTTC.